These T cell receptor beta chains were read from a single sample in a study of siplizumab effects on memory and regulatory T cells. Generated by immunoSEQ multiplex PCR, the TCRdb table keeps only in-frame clones and is missing some. The sample includes about 120,000 clones, about 95% seen only once; the top ten take under 2%. Sequenced sample: non-Treg CD4+ T cells sorted from blood. The receptors stem from a human donor in good health. Both conserved end residues are part of each CDR3. The D gene is left open where the match is weak. A row's size may be missing; if present it is once, few, many or a size class.

size: .
D: .
V: TRBV2
length: 11
J: TRBJ2-5
DNA: TGTGCCAGCAGTGAAGGAGAGACCCAGTACTTC
CDR3: CASSEGETQYF

size: .
D: .
V: TRBV5-4
length: 12
J: TRBJ1-1
DNA: TGTGCCAGCAGCTTGAGGACTACTGAAGCTTTCTTT
CDR3: CASSLRTTEAFF

size: once
D: TRBD2
V: TRBV18
length: 16
J: TRBJ2-5
DNA: TGTGCCAGCTCACCGGCCGGGACTACAGCAAAAGAGACCCAGTACTTC
CDR3: CASSPAGTTAKETQYF

size: .
D: .
V: TRBV27
length: 13
J: TRBJ1-2
DNA: TGTGCCAGCAGTTTAGGTCTTCCCCATGGCTACACCTTC
CDR3: CASSLGLPHGYTF

size: .
D: TRBD1
V: TRBV18
length: 15
J: TRBJ1-5
DNA: TGTGCCAGCTCTCAGGGACAGAACACGAATCAGCCCCAGCATTTT
CDR3: CASSQGQNTNQPQHF

size: .
D: TRBD1
V: TRBV5-4
length: 15
J: TRBJ1-2
DNA: TGTGCCAGCAGCTTGATCACCGGGACAGGCTATGGCTACACCTTC
CDR3: CASSLITGTGYGYTF

size: .
D: .
V: TRBV6-1
length: 15
J: TRBJ1-4
DNA: TGTGCCAGCAGGGGGGACGTTGCAACTAATGAAAAACTGTTTTTT
CDR3: CASRGDVATNEKLFF

size: .
D: TRBD1
V: TRBV4-1
length: 14
J: TRBJ1-1
DNA: TGCGCCAGCAGCGCTATAAGGGACAGACTGAAAGCTTTCTTT
CDR3: CASSAIRDRLKAFF

size: .
D: TRBD1
V: TRBV5-6
length: 17
J: TRBJ1-6
DNA: TGTGCCAGCAGCCAGGGACAGGTTACCTCCTATAATTCACCCCTCCACTTT
CDR3: CASSQGQVTSYNSPLHF

size: .
D: .
V: TRBV7-8
length: 16
J: TRBJ1-2
DNA: TGTGCCAGCAGCTTAGGCCGGGGCAGGGGCAACTATGGCTACACCTTC
CDR3: CASSLGRGRGNYGYTF

size: .
D: .
V: TRBV27
length: 17
J: TRBJ2-7
DNA: TGTGCCAGCAGTTTATTGGGACGGGGGGCTCAGCGATACGAGCAGTACTTC
CDR3: CASSLLGRGAQRYEQYF

size: once
D: TRBD2
V: TRBV7-3
length: 16
J: TRBJ2-3
DNA: TGTGCCAGCAGCTTCGGGACTAGCGGGAGTACAGATACGCAGTATTTT
CDR3: CASSFGTSGSTDTQYF

size: once
D: .
V: TRBV6-5
length: 13
J: TRBJ1-1
DNA: TGTGCCAGCAGCCTTGTCTCGTACACTGAAGCTTTCTTT
CDR3: CASSLVSYTEAFF

size: .
D: TRBD2
V: TRBV9
length: 15
J: TRBJ2-1
DNA: TGTGCCAGCAGCCCTATGACTAGCGCCGAAGGGGAGCAGTTCTTC
CDR3: CASSPMTSAEGEQFF

size: .
D: TRBD1
V: TRBV5-1
length: 15
J: TRBJ2-2
DNA: TGCGCCAGCAGCCCGATCACAGGGGTCACCGGGGAGCTGTTTTTT
CDR3: CASSPITGVTGELFF

size: .
D: .
V: TRBV27
length: 11
J: TRBJ2-4
DNA: TGTGCCAGCAGAAGGCAAAACATTCAGTACTTC
CDR3: CASRRQNIQYF

size: .
D: TRBD1
V: TRBV7-9
length: 15
J: TRBJ1-3
DNA: TGTGCCAGCAGCCGACAGGGGAACTCTGGAAACACCATATATTTT
CDR3: CASSRQGNSGNTIYF

size: .
D: .
V: TRBV6-1
length: 12
J: TRBJ1-2
DNA: TGTGCCAGTGAGGAGGGGAACTATGGCTACACCTTC
CDR3: CASEEGNYGYTF

size: .
D: .
V: TRBV7-7
length: 15
J: TRBJ1-3
DNA: TGTGCCAGCAGCTTAGCTGCCAGTGCTGGAAACACCATATATTTT
CDR3: CASSLAASAGNTIYF

size: .
D: TRBD2
V: TRBV5-1
length: 15
J: TRBJ2-3
DNA: TGCGCCAGCAGCGTCTCTAGCGGAGCCACAGATACGCAGTATTTT
CDR3: CASSVSSGATDTQYF

size: .
D: TRBD1
V: TRBV7-2
length: 18
J: TRBJ2-2
DNA: TGTGCCAGCAGCCCTAGTGTGTGGACCAGGGGGCGGACCGGGGAGCTGTTTTTT
CDR3: CASSPSVWTRGRTGELFF

size: .
D: TRBD2
V: TRBV29-1
length: 15
J: TRBJ2-2
DNA: TGCAGCGTTGTTTTGCTAGCGGGAGTAGCCGGGGAGCTGTTTTTT
CDR3: CSVVLLAGVAGELFF

size: .
D: TRBD1
V: TRBV5-8
length: 14
J: TRBJ1-3
DNA: TGTGCCAGCAGCTACAGGGGTCGAGGAAACACCATATATTTT
CDR3: CASSYRGRGNTIYF

size: .
D: .
V: TRBV7-9
length: 13
J: TRBJ2-7
DNA: TGTGCCAGCAGCTTAGGACAGTTCAACGAGCAGTACTTC
CDR3: CASSLGQFNEQYF

size: .
D: .
V: TRBV7-2
length: 16
J: TRBJ1-5
DNA: TGTGCCAGCAGCTTAGTGGAAGGGGCCGGCAATCAGCCCCAGCATTTT
CDR3: CASSLVEGAGNQPQHF

size: .
D: TRBD2
V: TRBV9
length: 16
J: TRBJ2-4
DNA: TGTGCCAGCAGCGTAGAGGTTAGCGGGACCAGGGACATTCAGTACTTC
CDR3: CASSVEVSGTRDIQYF

size: .
D: .
V: TRBV27
length: 15
J: TRBJ1-5
DNA: TGTGCCAGCAGTTTAGGGACTGCGAGGAATCAGCCCCAGCATTTT
CDR3: CASSLGTARNQPQHF

size: .
D: TRBD2
V: TRBV19
length: 14
J: TRBJ2-7
DNA: TGTGCCAGTAGTACCCCGGGGGAGGGCTACGAGCAGTACTTC
CDR3: CASSTPGEGYEQYF

size: .
D: TRBD2
V: TRBV2
length: 15
J: TRBJ2-2
DNA: TGTGCCACCTCGGGAGGGCTGTTAAGCACCGGGGAGCTGTTTTTT
CDR3: CATSGGLLSTGELFF

size: .
D: .
V: TRBV2
length: 11
J: TRBJ1-6
DNA: TGTGCCAGCGGGGCGGGATCACCCCTCCACTTT
CDR3: CASGAGSPLHF

size: .
D: .
V: TRBV5-1
length: 13
J: TRBJ2-7
DNA: TGTGCCAGCAGCTTGGCACGATTTTACGAGCAGTACTTC
CDR3: CASSLARFYEQYF

size: .
D: TRBD1
V: TRBV6-6
length: 13
J: TRBJ2-5
DNA: TGTGCCAGCAAGGGACAGGGCCAAGAGACCCAGTACTTC
CDR3: CASKGQGQETQYF

size: .
D: .
V: TRBV7-2
length: 15
J: TRBJ2-1
DNA: TGTGCCAGCAGTAGCGGCGGTGGTTCCTACAATGAGCAGTTCTTC
CDR3: CASSSGGGSYNEQFF

size: .
D: .
V: TRBV6-6
length: 15
J: TRBJ2-7
DNA: TGTGCCAGCAGTTATAGTACCAACGAGGGCTACGAGCAGTACTTC
CDR3: CASSYSTNEGYEQYF

size: .
D: .
V: TRBV5-4
length: 14
J: TRBJ2-5
DNA: TGTGCCAGCAGCTTCCCCAACTCGGAGGAGACCCAGTACTTC
CDR3: CASSFPNSEETQYF

size: .
D: .
V: TRBV28
length: 15
J: TRBJ1-2
DNA: TGTGCCAGCAGTCCCCTATTGGACGGACTCTATGGCTACACCTTC
CDR3: CASSPLLDGLYGYTF

size: .
D: .
V: TRBV4-2
length: 14
J: TRBJ1-2
DNA: TGTGCCAGCAGCCAGATGGATCTTTCTAGGGGCTACACCTTC
CDR3: CASSQMDLSRGYTF

size: .
D: .
V: TRBV7-9
length: 16
J: TRBJ2-3
DNA: TGTGCCAGCAATCTCGCAGGGTGGTCCATGACAGATACGCAGTATTTT
CDR3: CASNLAGWSMTDTQYF

size: .
D: .
V: TRBV30
length: 12
J: TRBJ2-7
DNA: TGTGCCTGGGGTTTAAGGGAACGCGAGCAGTACTTC
CDR3: CAWGLREREQYF

size: .
D: .
V: TRBV29-1
length: 14
J: TRBJ1-2
DNA: TGCAGCGTTACAGGGAGGTATACTAACTATGGCTACACCTTC
CDR3: CSVTGRYTNYGYTF

size: .
D: .
V: TRBV2
length: 13
J: TRBJ1-1
DNA: TGTGCCAGCAGTGCGGGGGGATACGCTGAAGCTTTCTTT
CDR3: CASSAGGYAEAFF

size: once
D: .
V: TRBV6-5
length: 13
J: TRBJ1-6
DNA: TGTGCCAGCATGGCGGACAATAATTCACCCCTCCACTTT
CDR3: CASMADNNSPLHF

size: .
D: .
V: TRBV7-2
length: 14
J: TRBJ2-7
DNA: TGTGCCAGCAGCCCAGGGCGGCAGTCCTACGAGCAGTACTTC
CDR3: CASSPGRQSYEQYF

size: .
D: .
V: TRBV19
length: 15
J: TRBJ1-2
DNA: TGTGCCAGTAGTATAGGCAGCAGGGAACTCTATGGCTACACCTTC
CDR3: CASSIGSRELYGYTF

size: .
D: TRBD1
V: TRBV6-1
length: 17
J: TRBJ1-2
DNA: TGTGCCAGCAGTGACCCGGGACAGGGCCGCGACGGCTATGGCTACACCTTC
CDR3: CASSDPGQGRDGYGYTF

size: .
D: .
V: TRBV4-1
length: 13
J: TRBJ2-7
DNA: TGCGCCAGCAGCCAGGACCACTCCTACGAGCAGTACTTC
CDR3: CASSQDHSYEQYF

size: .
D: .
V: TRBV6-4
length: 13
J: TRBJ2-1
DNA: TGTGCCAGCAGTGTAGACAGCCACAATGAGCAGTTCTTC
CDR3: CASSVDSHNEQFF

size: .
D: .
V: TRBV18
length: 15
J: TRBJ2-2
DNA: TGTGCCAGCTCAAGGTCTGGGACTGTCACCGGGGAGCTGTTTTTT
CDR3: CASSRSGTVTGELFF

size: .
D: .
V: TRBV27
length: 18
J: TRBJ1-4
DNA: TGTGCCAGCAGTTTATCCGCTCCCGCGACAGTGGGGGATGAAAAACTGTTTTTT
CDR3: CASSLSAPATVGDEKLFF

size: .
D: .
V: TRBV6-5
length: 13
J: TRBJ2-7
DNA: TGTGCCAGCAGCAGGACAGACGAGGGGGAGCAGTACTTC
CDR3: CASSRTDEGEQYF

size: .
D: .
V: TRBV28
length: 15
J: TRBJ1-2
DNA: TGTGCCAGCAGCAACGACAGGTCGACTAACTATGGCTACACCTTC
CDR3: CASSNDRSTNYGYTF

size: .
D: .
V: TRBV6-1
length: 14
J: TRBJ2-3
DNA: TGTGCCAGCAGTGGGTTTAGGGGCACAGATACGCAGTATTTT
CDR3: CASSGFRGTDTQYF